What follows are 28 T cell receptor beta chains derived from one specimen sequenced in a study of T cell repertoires in cytomegalovirus infection. One entry per CDR3 protein results from TCRdb running MiXCR on the reads. The sample lists about 740,000 distinct CDR3 sequences, 35% occurring once. Material for sequencing was PBMCs. The receptors come from a human donor in good health (CMV status not recorded). Some clones in this sample may be carry-over from other donors' samples.

With regard to this clonotype: The junction differs from germline at one of its ends, possibly a read error. The V call is TRBV7-8, the J call TRBJ2-7; 8 nucleotides match TRBD2. This CDR3 has 17 amino acids. Germline assignment: CDR1 SGHVS and CDR2 FQNEAQ. The CDR3, as DNA: TGTGCCAGAAGCTTAGCGGGGAGGGTCGGAGGTTACTACGAGCAGTACTTC. Translated, it gives CARSLAGRVGGYYEQYF.

DNA of the CDR3: TGTGCCAGCAGCTTAACGGCGGCTTCATACAATGAGCAGTTCTTC. It codes for CASSLTAASYNEQFF. The gene calls are TRBV7-8 and TRBJ2-1; no clear D gene. Trimming shortened V by 2 bases and J by 4 bases, and 12 bases separated the two germline ends. The CDR3 is 15 residues long. The germline V gene encodes CDR1 SGHVS and CDR2 FQNEAQ.

The CDR3 sequence: CASSTGHLSYEQYF. The CDR3 nucleotides read TGCGCCAGCAGCACGGGACACCTCTCCTACGAGCAGTACTTC. This chain links TRBV5-1 with TRBJ2-7, with TRBD1 as a possible D gene (6 bases). CDR1 SGHRS and CDR2 YFSETQ come from the germline V gene. The V and J ends lost 4 bases and 0 bases respectively, with 11 bases between them. CDR3 length: 14 amino acids.

This clonotype was detected a few times. The V call is TRBV28, the J call TRBJ2-5; TRBD2 might be the D (6 bases). There are 16 residues in the CDR3. V gave up 5 bases and J gave up 4 bases, with 20 bases separating them. Germline V gene data show CDR1 as MDHEN and CDR2 as SYDVKM. DNA for the CDR3: TGTGCCAGCAGTACGCTCCGACAAACGGAGGGAGAGACCCAGTACTTC. This gives the protein CASSTLRQTEGETQYF.

The chain is built from TRBV9 and TRBJ2-3, with TRBD2 matching over 10 bases. The CDR3 runs to 17 residues. CDR1 is SGDLS and CDR2 is YYNGEE in the germline V gene. V shed 0 bases and J 6 bases; nucleotides not matched to a gene: 10. The CDR3 loop reads CASSVVGLAGVPDTQYF. CDR3 DNA: TGTGCCAGCAGCGTAGTGGGTCTAGCGGGGGTCCCGGATACGCAGTATTTT.

This clonotype was seen only a few times. CDR3 sequence reads: CATSDYAGLYNEQFF. In nucleotides, the CDR3 is TGTGCCACCAGTGATTATGCGGGACTTTACAATGAGCAGTTCTTC. The chain has TRBV24-1 and TRBJ2-1; a possible D gene is TRBD2 (6 bases). CDR3 length equals 15 residues. The germline V and J ends were trimmed by 2 bases and 4 bases, with 11 bases remaining between them. Looked up from germline, CDR1 is KGHDR and CDR2 is SFDVKD.

V and J are TRBV7-9 and TRBJ2-5; the match to TRBD1 covers 10 bases. Looked up from germline, CDR1 is SEHNR and CDR2 is FQNEAQ (reference sequence). There are 17 residues in the CDR3. After removal of 1 base from V and 4 bases from J, the junction contained 9 bases not matched to a gene. The CDR3 sequence: CASSLVTGTGVSETQYF. The DNA of the CDR3 is TGTGCCAGCAGCTTAGTGACCGGGACAGGGGTATCAGAGACCCAGTACTTC.

V is TRBV6-5 and J is TRBJ1-1; D remains unclear. Trimming took off 7 bases at V and 4 bases at J, with 22 bases between the two ends. There are 16 residues in the CDR3. CDR1 and CDR2 from the germline V gene are MNHEY and SVGAGI. The CDR3 DNA reads as TGTGCCAGCATTCCCTTCAGTAGGGTTTCGAGCACTGAAGCTTTCTTT. This encodes CASIPFSRVSSTEAFF.

This clonotype was detected many times. The rearrangement uses TRBV7-2 and TRBJ2-1, with D tentatively TRBD2 (6 bases). Trimming cost V 4 bases and J 0 bases, with 13 bases left between them. Germline V lookup: CDR1 SGHTA, CDR2 FQGNSA. This CDR3 is 16 amino acids long. The DNA for the CDR3 is TGTGCCAGCAGCTGGCGGGGCCAGGGCTCCTACAATGAGCAGTTCTTC. It yields the protein CASSWRGQGSYNEQFF. Together with reference TRBV7-2 and TRBJ2-1, the CDR3 gives the full variable domain: GAGVSQSPSNKVTEKGKDVELRCDPISGHTALYWYRQSLGQGLEFLIYFQGNSAPDKSGLPSDRFSAERTGGSVSTLTIQRTQQEDSAVYLCASSWRGQGSYNEQFFGPGTRLTVL.

The chain is built from TRBV5-8 and TRBJ1-5; tentatively, D is TRBD1 (6 bases). This CDR3 contains 14 residues. Looked up from germline, CDR1 is SGHTS and CDR2 is YDEGEE. V was trimmed by 5 bases and J by 7 bases, leaving 16 bases between them. The CDR3 protein is CASSKTGRLQPQHF. In DNA, the CDR3 is TGTGCCAGCAGTAAAACAGGGAGACTCCAGCCCCAGCATTTT.

This sequence joins TRBV4-1 and TRBJ2-5, with 10 bases lining up with TRBD2. V shed 3 bases, J shed 4 bases, and the junction held 11 bases outside the gene matches. Germline assignment: CDR1 MGHRA and CDR2 YSYEKL. This CDR3 region has 17 residues. CDR3 amino acids: CASSQGPSGSRVETQYF. The CDR3 DNA reads TGCGCCAGCAGCCAGGGCCCTAGCGGGAGTAGGGTAGAGACCCAGTACTTC.

This clonotype was counted between two and nine times. CDR3 nucleotides: TGCAGTGCTCACTTGACTAGCGGGCCGCTCAATGAGCAGTTCTTC. Translated, it gives CSAHLTSGPLNEQFF. This chain links TRBV20-1 with TRBJ2-1; 10 bases match TRBD2. J was trimmed by 6 bases and V by 5 bases; bases with no gene match: 10. This CDR3 comprises 15 residues. Germline CDR1 is DFQATT and CDR2 is SNEGSKA (reference sequence).

This clonotype was detected a few times. The chain links TRBV7-9 to TRBJ2-7; D is perhaps TRBD1 or TRBD2 (5 bases each). Trimming left V 0 bases short and J 1 base short, with 13 bases between. Germline-derived CDR1 and CDR2 are SEHNR and FQNEAQ (reference sequence). The CDR3 sequence is 16 residues long. The CDR3 is CASSLALGTGSYEQYF. CDR3 sequence (DNA): TGTGCCAGCAGCTTAGCTCTGGGGACGGGATCCTACGAGCAGTACTTC. The entire variable domain, with the rest obtained from reference TRBV7-9 and TRBJ2-7, is as follows: DTGVSQNPRHKITKRGQNVTFRCDPISEHNRLYWYRQTLGQGPEFLTYFQNEAQLEKSRLLSDRFSAERPKGSFSTLEIQRTEQGDSAMYLCASSLALGTGSYEQYFGPGTRLTVT.

The V and J genes are TRBV20-1 and TRBJ1-6, with D tentatively TRBD1 (5 bases). The CDR3 loop spans 13 amino acids. Trimming shortened V by 3 bases and J by 12 bases, and 15 bases separated the two germline ends. The germline gives CDR1 DFQATT, CDR2 SNEGSKA (reference sequence). The chain's CDR3 is CSASGAIRGPLHF. In nucleotides, the CDR3 is TGCAGTGCTAGTGGGGCAATTCGTGGACCCCTCCACTTT.

This chain links TRBV27 with TRBJ2-2, with D unresolved. Germline values: CDR1 MNHEY, CDR2 SMNVEV (reference sequence). This CDR3 contains 16 residues. Trimming left V 3 bases short and J 0 bases short, with 11 bases between. The CDR3 nucleotides are TGTGCCAGCAGTTTTAATTTGGCGGCGAACACCGGGGAGCTGTTTTTT. Its protein product is CASSFNLAANTGELFF.

Comment on this clonotype: This clone may be a read error of a much larger clone one base away. The conserved phenylalanine or tryptophan is not found at the CDR3 terminus, so this likely reflects a read error. The chain has TRBV6-4 and TRBJ2-5; 11 bases line up with TRBD2. The CDR3 totals 15 residues. CDR1 is MRHNA and CDR2 is SNTAGT in the germline V gene. The junction had 0 bases not matched to a gene; V was cut back by 0 bases and J by 3 bases. The CDR3 spells CASSDSTSGEETQYL. The CDR3 DNA sequence: TGTGCCAGCAGTGACTCGACTAGCGGGGAAGAGACCCAGTACTTA.

The chain joins TRBV12-3 or TRBV12-4 to TRBJ1-5, with 7 positions matching TRBD1. This CDR3 has 19 residues. V lost 2 bases and J lost 2; bases outside the gene matches: 15. The CDR3 protein is CASSLRATQGVEGNQPQHF. For the CDR3, the DNA is TGTGCCAGCAGTTTAAGGGCGACGCAGGGGGTAGAAGGCAATCAGCCCCAGCATTTT.

The chain employs TRBV20-1 and TRBJ2-4; 8 bases map to TRBD2. Looked up from germline, CDR1 is DFQATT and CDR2 is SNEGSKA (reference sequence). V was pared by 1 base and J by 5 bases, with 10 bases of the junction left unmatched. CDR3 length: 16 residues. The CDR3: CSARGLTGGPQNIQYF. The CDR3 DNA sequence: TGCAGTGCTAGAGGACTGACGGGAGGGCCCCAAAACATTCAGTACTTC.

As concerns this clonotype: The junction and the germline gene differ at one end; a read error may be behind it. V gene TRBV6-2 or TRBV6-3 combines with J gene TRBJ1-3, with unresolved D. The germline V gene has CDR1 MNHEY and CDR2 SVGEGT. CDR3 length equals 14 residues. The DNA of the CDR3 is TGTGCAAGCAGTTACACGTTCTCTGGAAACACCATAGATTTT. This codes for CASSYTFSGNTIDF.

This clonotype was observed a few times. The rearrangement joins TRBV6-5 to TRBJ2-7; D possibly corresponds to TRBD2 (5 bases). The germline V and J ends were trimmed by 0 bases and 1 base, with 10 bases remaining between them. Germline CDR1 reads MNHEY; CDR2 reads SVGAGI. The CDR3 spans 15 residues. This chain's CDR3 is CASSYSRAASYEQYF. The CDR3 DNA sequence: TGTGCCAGCAGTTACTCGCGGGCAGCTTCCTACGAGCAGTACTTC.

This clonotype has only one observation. This may arise from a read error, as a much more abundant clone is one base away. The chain is built from TRBV7-2 and TRBJ2-3; 16 positions agree with TRBD2. The CDR3 loop spans 16 amino acids. V lost 5 bases, J lost 3 bases, and 2 bases stayed unmatched. Germline loops: CDR1 SGHTA, CDR2 FQGNSA. The CDR3 spells CASSTGLAGGTDTQYF. The CDR3 coding sequence is TGTGCCAGCAGCACGGGACTAGCGGGAGGGACAGATACGCAGTATTTT.

This chain joins TRBV6-1 and TRBJ2-6; D gene uncertain. Germline V gene lookup returns CDR1 MNHNS and CDR2 SASEGT. Trimming took off 5 bases at V and 0 bases at J, with 8 bases between the two ends. CDR3 length equals 15 residues. The CDR3, as DNA: TGTGCCAGCAGTTATCAGAACTCTGGGGCCAACGTCCTGACTTTC. It specifies CASSYQNSGANVLTF.

As regards this clonotype: Just one base apart from a much larger clone, this may be a read error. This chain uses TRBV7-2 with TRBJ2-1; unclear D gene. The V gene's germline CDR1 is SGHTA and CDR2 FQGNSA. This CDR3 is 11 amino acids long. The CDR3 bases are TGTGCCAGCAGCTTCAACAATGAGCAGTCCTTC. Its translation: CASSFNNEQSF.

The chain uses TRBV5-4 and TRBJ2-1, with 9 bases matching TRBD1. The CDR3 runs to 15 residues. V was clipped by 4 bases and J by 9 bases; unmatched bases: 11. Germline CDR1 and CDR2: SGHNT and YYREEE (reference sequence). In nucleotides, the CDR3 is TGTGCCAGCAGCCTGGGACAGGGAATTGACAGTGAGCAGTTCTTC. Protein: CASSLGQGIDSEQFF. Full variable domain (remainder filled in from reference TRBV5-4 and TRBJ2-1): ETGVTQSPTHLIKTRGQQVTLRCSSQSGHNTVSWYQQALGQGPQFIFQYYREEENGRGNFPPRFSGLQFPNYSSELNVNALELDDSALYLCASSLGQGIDSEQFFGPGTRLTVL.

The chain links TRBV19 to TRBJ2-7, with D maybe TRBD2 (5 bases). This CDR3 contains 11 residues. Germline V gene data show CDR1 as LNHDA and CDR2 as SQIVND (reference sequence). With 11 bases removed from V and 2 bases from J, the gap between germline ends came to 10 bases. CDR3 DNA sequence: TGTGCCGCAGCGGACCCCTACGAGCAGTACTTC. This sequence encodes CAAADPYEQYF.

The chain joins TRBV19 to TRBJ1-5; 11 positions match TRBD1. The junction had 4 bases not matched to a gene; V was cut back by 4 bases and J by 5 bases. From germline, CDR1 is LNHDA and CDR2 SQIVND (reference sequence). This CDR3 spans 15 amino acids. The CDR3 here is CASSKGQGADQPQHF. DNA of the CDR3: TGTGCCAGTAGTAAAGGACAGGGGGCCGATCAGCCCCAGCATTTT. Supplemented by reference TRBV19 and TRBJ1-5, the full variable domain reads DGGITQSPKYLFRKEGQNVTLSCEQNLNHDAMYWYRQDPGQGLRLIYYSQIVNDFQKGDIAEGYSVSREKKESFPLTVTSAQKNPTAFYLCASSKGQGADQPQHFGDGTRLSIL.

The genes are TRBV27 and TRBJ1-1; D is undetermined. Germline values: CDR1 MNHEY, CDR2 SMNVEV (reference sequence). The CDR3 consists of 12 residues. V shed 7 bases and J shed 2 bases, with 8 bases lying between them. In nucleotides, the CDR3 is TGTGCCAGCAAAGGTTACAACACTGAAGCTTTCTTT. Amino acids: CASKGYNTEAFF.

The rearrangement links TRBV19 to TRBJ2-7, with TRBD2 identical over 8 bases. CDR1 is LNHDA, CDR2 SQIVND, per germline (reference sequence). The CDR3 loop spans 14 amino acids. J lost 5 bases, V lost 5 bases, and 8 bases had no gene match. CDR3 nucleotides: TGTGCCAGTAGTTCAGGAGGACTAGCCCACGAGCAGTACTTC. Translated, it gives CASSSGGLAHEQYF.